A single sample gave rise to the 28 T cell receptor beta chains below, sequenced in a study of cytomegalovirus exposure and HLA in healthy donors. PCR employed 60 Vbeta and 13 Jbeta primers. Profiled with immunoSEQ multiplex PCR; TCRdb holds only in-frame clones, not every one. The sample has about 95,000 clones, about two thirds seen once. Sequencing used PBMCs. These receptors were taken from a woman aged 50 to 60 in good health and CMV-seropositive.

This rearrangement joins TRBV7-9 to TRBJ2-1; possibly TRBD1 for D (7 bases). Per the germline V gene, CDR1 is SEHNR and CDR2 is FQNEAQ (reference sequence). The germline V and J ends were trimmed by 7 bases and 3 bases, with 22 bases remaining between them. The CDR3 has 17 amino acids. The CDR3 DNA reads TGTGCCAGCACCCAAGGGGGCCTAGCGATCAACTACAATGAGCAGTTCTTC. Its translation: CASTQGGLAINYNEQFF.

V gene TRBV18 combines with J gene TRBJ2-1; a weak D match, TRBD2 (6 bases). The CDR3 loop spans 18 amino acids. Per the germline V gene, CDR1 is KGHSH and CDR2 is LQKENI. With 2 bases removed from V and 0 bases from J, the gap between germline ends came to 17 bases. CDR3 sequence reads: CASSPDSGLSISYNEQFF. CDR3 sequence (DNA): TGTGCCAGCTCACCAGACTCGGGACTTTCAATCTCCTACAATGAGCAGTTCTTC.

This chain joins TRBV7-2 and TRBJ2-1, with 10 bases matching TRBD2. The CDR3 runs to 15 residues. V lost 4 bases to trimming and J lost 4 bases; unmatched junction nucleotides: 4. Germline values: CDR1 SGHTA, CDR2 FQGNSA. The CDR3 sequence: CASSSTSGPYNEQFF. CDR3 DNA sequence: TGTGCCAGCAGCTCGACTAGCGGGCCTTACAATGAGCAGTTCTTC. The whole variable domain, filled in from reference TRBV7-2 and TRBJ2-1, reads GAGVSQSPSNKVTEKGKDVELRCDPISGHTALYWYRQSLGQGLEFLIYFQGNSAPDKSGLPSDRFSAERTGGSVSTLTIQRTQQEDSAVYLCASSSTSGPYNEQFFGPGTRLTVL.

The chain joins TRBV10-2 to TRBJ2-3; 13 bases line up with TRBD2. The germline V gene encodes CDR1 WSHSY and CDR2 SAAADI. With V trimmed by 4 bases and J by 6 bases, 10 bases remained unmatched. This CDR3 is 17 amino acids long. The CDR3 region is CASSVGTSGIFDDTQYF. In DNA, the CDR3 is TGCGCCAGCAGTGTAGGGACTAGCGGGATTTTCGACGATACGCAGTATTTT.

The V gene is TRBV11-2, the J gene TRBJ2-7; 9 nucleotides agree with TRBD2. Germline V gene sequence: CDR1 SGHAT, CDR2 FQNNGV. The V gene end was trimmed by 7 bases and the J gene end by 5 bases; junction bases not matched to a gene: 9. This CDR3 is built from 14 residues. The CDR3 is CASNPSGRRDEQYF. CDR3 nucleotides: TGTGCCAGCAACCCAAGCGGGAGGCGTGACGAGCAGTACTTC.

This clone was picked up one time. This sequence joins TRBV9 and TRBJ2-2; D is perhaps TRBD1 (5 bases). The CDR3 consists of 16 residues. Per germline, CDR1 SGDLS and CDR2 YYNGEE. Trimming took off 1 base at V and 8 bases at J, with 18 bases between the two ends. The CDR3 spells CASSVKVGRTPGELFF. CDR3 nucleotide sequence: TGTGCCAGCAGCGTAAAAGTTGGCCGGACACCGGGGGAGCTGTTTTTT.

As DNA, the CDR3 is TGTGCCAGTCGACAGACTGTGGGAATCATGAACACTGAAGCTTTCTTT. This sequence encodes CASRQTVGIMNTEAFF. The V call is TRBV18, the J call TRBJ1-1, with D possibly being TRBD1 (5 bases). Germline V gene data show CDR1 as KGHSH and CDR2 as LQKENI. Trimming cost V 9 bases and J 0 bases, with 20 bases left between them. This CDR3 is built from 16 residues.

This sequence joins TRBV6-1 and TRBJ2-1; tentatively, D is TRBD2 (6 bases). Germline V gene data show CDR1 as MNHNS and CDR2 as SASEGT. The V gene lost 10 bases and the J gene lost 6 bases, with 16 bases spanning the gap. The CDR3 contains 13 residues. CDR3 sequence (DNA): TGTGCCACCTCTGGGACTGTTCGCAATGAGCAGTTCTTC. Its translation is CATSGTVRNEQFF.

The chain combines TRBV19 with TRBJ1-2; 9 bases line up with TRBD1. The CDR3 is made up of 12 amino acids. V dropped 11 bases and J dropped 7; count of bases not matched to a gene: 8. Germline V gene sequence: CDR1 LNHDA, CDR2 SQIVND (reference sequence). CDR3 amino acids: CASGQGGSGYTF. In DNA form, the CDR3 reads TGTGCCTCGGGACAGGGCGGTAGTGGCTACACCTTC.

The sample holds a few counts of this clone. The chain carries TRBV7-2 and TRBJ2-5; tentative D call: TRBD1 (5 bases). The better agreement between TRBJ2-7 and the DNA end casts doubt on the J call. Germline assignment: CDR1 SGHTA and CDR2 FQGNSA. The CDR3 has 15 amino acids. The CDR3: CASSLAPGISYEQYF. CDR3 sequence (DNA): TGTGCCAGCAGCTTAGCTCCAGGGATTTCCTACGAGCAGTACTTC.

The V and J genes are TRBV6-1 and TRBJ2-5, with 11 bases aligning to TRBD2. After removal of 0 bases from V and 4 bases from J, the junction contained 1 base not matched to a gene. CDR3 length: 15 residues. CDR1 and CDR2 (germline): MNHNS, SASEGT. In DNA form, the CDR3 reads TGTGCCAGCAGTGAAGCGGGGACTAGCGGAGAGACCCAGTACTTC. Translated, it gives CASSEAGTSGETQYF.

This clone came up a few times. The chain is built from TRBV10-1 and TRBJ2-5, with 13 bases that match TRBD2. This CDR3 region has 16 residues. The V segment lost 3 bases and the J segment 2 bases; nucleotides outside the gene matches: 3. Germline CDR1 and CDR2: WNHNN and SYGVQD (reference sequence). CDR3 sequence reads: CASSDTGLAGQETQYF. The CDR3 nucleotides are TGCGCCAGCAGTGATACGGGACTAGCGGGACAAGAGACCCAGTACTTC.

This sequence joins TRBV11-2 and TRBJ1-3, with D unresolved. Trimming removed 3 bases from V and 8 bases from J, with 5 bases in between. Germline loops: CDR1 SGHAT, CDR2 FQNNGV. This CDR3 region has 11 residues. The DNA of the CDR3 is TGTGCCAGCAGCTTCCCGGACACCATATATTTT. It is translated as CASSFPDTIYF.

This clone has a single count. The rearrangement joins TRBV11-2 to TRBJ2-1; the D gene is possibly TRBD2 (7 bases). V lost 5 bases to trimming and J lost 2 bases, with 19 bases between them. The CDR3 consists of 17 residues. Per germline, CDR1 SGHAT and CDR2 FQNNGV. This chain's CDR3 is CASSPRGGSVTYNEQFF. The CDR3 nucleotides are TGTGCCAGCAGCCCGAGGGGGGGGTCTGTGACCTACAATGAGCAGTTCTTC.

This clone was counted a few times. CDR3 in amino acids: CASKRTSGTSTDTQYF. The DNA of the CDR3 is TGTGCCAGCAAGAGGACTAGCGGGACTAGCACAGATACGCAGTATTTT. The chain joins TRBV2 to TRBJ2-3; 12 nucleotides agree with TRBD2. The germline gives CDR1 SNHLY, CDR2 FYNNEI. Germline trimming cut 7 bases from V and 0 bases from J; bases unmatched to any gene: 5. This CDR3 comprises 16 residues.

This clone appeared once. The chain joins TRBV18 to TRBJ1-3; D is ambiguous. CDR1 and CDR2 (germline): KGHSH, LQKENI. This CDR3 has 15 residues. V was cut by 3 bases and J by 1 base, with 10 bases left in between. DNA of the CDR3: TGTGCCAGCTCACCCGGACTTCAATCTGGAAACACCATATATTTT. It codes for CASSPGLQSGNTIYF.

This clone was recorded a few times. This rearrangement joins TRBV5-6 to TRBJ2-3, with TRBD2 matching 11 bases. V lost 0 bases, J lost 1 base, and 4 bases stayed unmatched. CDR3 size: 17 residues. Looked up from germline, CDR1 is SGHDT and CDR2 is YYEEEE. The CDR3 region is CASSLGLSGRGTDTQYF. In DNA form, the CDR3 reads TGTGCCAGCAGCTTGGGGCTTAGCGGGAGGGGCACAGATACGCAGTATTTT.

The chain employs TRBV5-4 and TRBJ2-5; 9 positions match TRBD1. The CDR3 consists of 16 residues. Germline loops: CDR1 SGHNT, CDR2 YYREEE (reference sequence). The V and J ends lost 3 bases and 0 bases, in that order; junction bases with no gene match: 6. The CDR3 here is CASSYDRGEYQETQYF. The DNA for the CDR3 is TGTGCCAGCAGCTACGACAGGGGGGAGTACCAAGAGACCCAGTACTTC.

The CDR3 sequence is CASSLTAASGRASYEQYF. CDR3 in DNA: TGTGCCAGCAGTTTAACCGCCGCTAGCGGGAGGGCCTCGTACGAGCAGTACTTC. The chain combines TRBV27 with TRBJ2-7, with 12 bases identical to TRBD2. Germline V gene lookup returns CDR1 MNHEY and CDR2 SMNVEV (reference sequence). CDR3 length equals 18 residues. The ends lost 2 bases at V and 4 bases at J; junction bases unmatched: 12.

The chain combines TRBV5-1 with TRBJ2-3; no firm D call. The length of the CDR3 is 14 residues. Germline assignment: CDR1 SGHRS and CDR2 YFSETQ. The V gene lost 0 bases and the J gene lost 5 bases, with 10 bases spanning the gap. CDR3 region: CASSLDYRGDTQYF. Here the CDR3 DNA reads TGCGCCAGCAGCTTGGACTACCGCGGAGATACGCAGTATTTT.

The rearrangement uses TRBV5-6 and TRBJ2-1; 9 nucleotides line up with TRBD2. The germline gives CDR1 SGHDT, CDR2 YYEEEE. This CDR3 is 14 amino acids long. V shed 3 bases, J shed 6 bases, and the junction held 4 bases outside the gene matches. The CDR3 DNA follows: TGTGCCAGCAGCTCCGCGGGACTAGCCAATGAGCAGTTCTTC. It is translated as CASSSAGLANEQFF.

The chain couples TRBV28 to TRBJ1-2, with TRBD1 matching over 10 bases. CDR1 is MDHEN and CDR2 is SYDVKM in the germline V gene. J gave up 5 bases and V 6 bases, and 6 bases lay outside the gene matches. The CDR3 covers 14 residues. This CDR3 reads CASSPGTGAYGYTF. CDR3 bases: TGTGCCAGCAGCCCAGGGACAGGGGCGTATGGCTACACCTTC.

This chain links TRBV19 with TRBJ2-7; possible D gene TRBD1, 6 bases. V lost 6 bases to trimming and J lost 2 bases, with 11 bases between them. Germline V CDR1 and CDR2: LNHDA, SQIVND (reference sequence). CDR3 length: 13 amino acids. CDR3 protein: CASSRQATYEQYF. DNA for the CDR3: TGTGCCAGTAGCCGACAGGCCACCTACGAGCAGTACTTC.

This clone was seen only a few times. The chain couples TRBV6-5 to TRBJ2-5, with a weak D call TRBD1 (6 bases). The V end was cut by 7 bases, the J end by 7 bases, with 16 bases between. Germline CDR1 is MNHEY and CDR2 is SVGAGI. This CDR3 has 13 residues. CDR3 loop: CASTSDRTGTQYF. CDR3 bases: TGTGCCAGCACCTCCGACAGGACTGGGACCCAGTACTTC.

The chain is built from TRBV9 and TRBJ2-1, with 7 positions matching TRBD1. The V gene's germline CDR1 is SGDLS and CDR2 YYNGEE. The CDR3 runs to 16 residues. V gave up 2 bases and J gave up 4 bases; unmatched junction bases: 9. The DNA of the CDR3 is TGTGCCAGCAGCGTTCAGGGACAGAGGCCTTACAATGAGCAGTTCTTC. This gives the protein CASSVQGQRPYNEQFF.

The genes are TRBV11-3 and TRBJ2-1; 12 bases are a match to TRBD2. The germline V gene encodes CDR1 SGHNT and CDR2 YENEEA. Trimming at V came to 0 bases and at J to 7 bases, leaving 4 bases not matched to a gene. The length of the CDR3 is 16 residues. The CDR3 DNA reads TGTGCCAGCAGCTTAGATGGTCTAGCGGGAGGGAATGAGCAGTTCTTC. Protein: CASSLDGLAGGNEQFF.

This chain connects TRBV7-2 to TRBJ1-5, with 7 positions matching TRBD1. Germline V lookup: CDR1 SGHTA, CDR2 FQGNSA. The CDR3 runs 14 residues. Trimming at V came to 5 bases and at J to 1 base, leaving 2 bases not matched to a gene. The chain's CDR3 is CASSLRGSNQPQHF. The CDR3 nucleotides read TGTGCCAGCAGCCTCAGGGGGAGCAATCAGCCCCAGCATTTT. Based on the CDR3 plus reference TRBV7-2 and TRBJ1-5, the full variable domain is GAGVSQSPSNKVTEKGKDVELRCDPISGHTALYWYRQSLGQGLEFLIYFQGNSAPDKSGLPSDRFSAERTGGSVSTLTIQRTQQEDSAVYLCASSLRGSNQPQHFGDGTRLSIL.

CDR3 coding DNA: TGCGCCAGCAGCCAACTAAGCGGGCGCGACTACAATGAGCAGTTCTTC. Translation: CASSQLSGRDYNEQFF. V is TRBV4-3 and J is TRBJ2-1, with a tentative D call TRBD2 (6 bases). V was clipped by 2 bases and J by 3 bases, with 14 bases between them. The germline V gene encodes CDR1 LGHNA and CDR2 YSLEER. This CDR3 spans 16 amino acids.